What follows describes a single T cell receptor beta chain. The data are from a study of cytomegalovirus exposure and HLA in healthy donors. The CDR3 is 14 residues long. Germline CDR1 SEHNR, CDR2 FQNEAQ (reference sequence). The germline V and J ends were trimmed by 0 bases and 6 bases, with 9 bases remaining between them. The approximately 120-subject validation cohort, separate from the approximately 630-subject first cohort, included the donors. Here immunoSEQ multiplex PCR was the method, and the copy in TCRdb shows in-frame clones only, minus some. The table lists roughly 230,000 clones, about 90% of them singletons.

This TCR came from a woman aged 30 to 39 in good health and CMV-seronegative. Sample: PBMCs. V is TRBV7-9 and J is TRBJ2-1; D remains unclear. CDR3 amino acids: CASSLAPSPNEQFF. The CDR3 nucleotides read TGTGCCAGCAGCTTAGCGCCTAGTCCCAATGAGCAGTTCTTC.